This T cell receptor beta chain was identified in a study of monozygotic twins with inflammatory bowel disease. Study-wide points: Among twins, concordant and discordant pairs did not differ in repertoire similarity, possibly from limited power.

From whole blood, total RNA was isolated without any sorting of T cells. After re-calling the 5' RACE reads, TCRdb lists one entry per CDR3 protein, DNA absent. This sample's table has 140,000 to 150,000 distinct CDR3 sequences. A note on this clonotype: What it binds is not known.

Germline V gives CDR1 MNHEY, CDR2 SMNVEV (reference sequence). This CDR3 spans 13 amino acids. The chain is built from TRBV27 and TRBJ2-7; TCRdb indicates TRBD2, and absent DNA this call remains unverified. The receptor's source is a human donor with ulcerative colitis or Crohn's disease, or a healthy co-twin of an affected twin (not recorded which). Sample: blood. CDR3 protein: CASCRLGAYEQYF.